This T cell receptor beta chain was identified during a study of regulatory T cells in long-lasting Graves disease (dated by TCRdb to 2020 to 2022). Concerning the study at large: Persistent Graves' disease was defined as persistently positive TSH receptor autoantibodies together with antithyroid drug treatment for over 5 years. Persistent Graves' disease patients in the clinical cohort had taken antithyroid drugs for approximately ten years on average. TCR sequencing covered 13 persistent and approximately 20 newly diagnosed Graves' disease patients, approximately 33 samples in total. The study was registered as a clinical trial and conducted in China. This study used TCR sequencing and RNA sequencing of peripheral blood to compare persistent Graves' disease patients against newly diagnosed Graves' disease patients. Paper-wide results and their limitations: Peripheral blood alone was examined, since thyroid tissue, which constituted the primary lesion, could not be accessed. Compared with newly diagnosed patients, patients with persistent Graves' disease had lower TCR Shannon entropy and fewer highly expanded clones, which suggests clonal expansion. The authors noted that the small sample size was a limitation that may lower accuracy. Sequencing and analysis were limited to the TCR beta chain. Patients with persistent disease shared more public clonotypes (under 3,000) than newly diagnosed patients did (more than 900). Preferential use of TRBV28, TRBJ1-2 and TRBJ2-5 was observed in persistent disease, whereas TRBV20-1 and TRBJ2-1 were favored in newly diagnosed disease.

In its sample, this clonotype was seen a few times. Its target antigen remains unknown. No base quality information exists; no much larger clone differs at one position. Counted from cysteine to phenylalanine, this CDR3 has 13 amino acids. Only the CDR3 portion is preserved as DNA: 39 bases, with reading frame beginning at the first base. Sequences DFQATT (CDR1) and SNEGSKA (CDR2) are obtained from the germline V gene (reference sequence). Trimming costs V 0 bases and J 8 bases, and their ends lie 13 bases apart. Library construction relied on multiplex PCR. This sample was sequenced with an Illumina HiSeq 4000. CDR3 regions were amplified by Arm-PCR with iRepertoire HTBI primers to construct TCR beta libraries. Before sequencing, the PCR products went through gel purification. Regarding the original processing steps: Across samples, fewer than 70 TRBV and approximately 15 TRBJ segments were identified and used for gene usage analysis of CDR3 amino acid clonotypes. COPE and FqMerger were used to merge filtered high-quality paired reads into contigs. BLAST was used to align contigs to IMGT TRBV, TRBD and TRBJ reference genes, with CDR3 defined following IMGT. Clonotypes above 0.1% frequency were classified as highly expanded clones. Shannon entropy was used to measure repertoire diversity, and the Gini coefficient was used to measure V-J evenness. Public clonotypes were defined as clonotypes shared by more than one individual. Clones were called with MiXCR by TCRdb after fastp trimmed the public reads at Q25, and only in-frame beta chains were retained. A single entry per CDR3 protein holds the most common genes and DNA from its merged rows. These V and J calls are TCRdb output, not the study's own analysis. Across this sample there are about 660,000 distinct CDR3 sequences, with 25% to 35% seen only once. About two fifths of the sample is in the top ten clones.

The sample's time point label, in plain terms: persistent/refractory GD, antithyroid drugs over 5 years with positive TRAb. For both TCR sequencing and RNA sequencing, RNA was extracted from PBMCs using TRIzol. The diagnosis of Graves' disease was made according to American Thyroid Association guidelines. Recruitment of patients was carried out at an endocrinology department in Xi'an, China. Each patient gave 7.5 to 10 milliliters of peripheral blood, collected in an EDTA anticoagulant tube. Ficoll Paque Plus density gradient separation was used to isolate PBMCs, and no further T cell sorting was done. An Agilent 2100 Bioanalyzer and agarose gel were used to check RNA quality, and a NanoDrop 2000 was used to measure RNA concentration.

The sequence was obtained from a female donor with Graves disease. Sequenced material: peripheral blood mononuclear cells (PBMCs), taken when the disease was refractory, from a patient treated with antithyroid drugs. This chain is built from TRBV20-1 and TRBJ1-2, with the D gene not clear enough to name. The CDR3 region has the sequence CSARELGPAGYTF. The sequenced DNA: TGCAGTGCTAGAGAGCTGGGCCCGGCGGGCTACACCTTC.